Listed below are T cell receptor beta chains from one sample, sequenced in a study of T-cell memory formation after mild COVID-19. TCRdb re-called the 5' RACE reads through MiXCR, storing one row per CDR3 protein. This repertoire shows a few hundred thousand distinct CDR3 sequences, 14% found once; its top ten account for around 20%. Sequenced material: PBMCs or a T cell subset sorted from them (not recorded which). The receptors stem from a man younger than 30 who had mild COVID-19 (a few samples of this study predate the infection). Cell type and time point are not known. Both conserved end residues are part of each CDR3. A D gene is named only where the DNA matches it firmly. Size is omitted from some rows. Given values are once, few, many or a class for expanded clones.

D | J | V | size | CDR3 | DNA
TRBD1 | TRBJ2-1 | TRBV4-1 | NA | CASSSSGRGQGSSYNEQFF | TGCGCCAGCAGCTCATCGGGACGAGGACAGGGATCATCCTACAATGAGCAGTTCTTC
NA | TRBJ2-1 | TRBV7-9 | few | CASSLPGPNEQFF | TGTGCCAGCAGCCTACCGGGACCCAATGAGCAGTTCTTC
NA | TRBJ2-5 | TRBV29-1 | NA | CSVEDQQAAHF | TGCAGCGTTGAAGATCAACAGGCCGCCCACTTC
TRBD1 | TRBJ2-5 | TRBV6-1 | few | CASRRQGGQETQYF | TGTGCCAGCAGGAGACAGGGGGGTCAAGAGACCCAGTACTTC
NA | TRBJ2-3 | TRBV4-3 | few | CASSQLDSRGDTQYF | TGCGCCAGCAGCCAACTGGACTCCAGAGGCGATACGCAGTATTTT
NA | TRBJ1-4 | TRBV7-2 | once | CASSRNGGNEKLFF | TGTGCCAGCAGTCGAAATGGGGGGAATGAAAAACTGTTTTTT
TRBD2 | TRBJ2-2 | TRBV10-3 | NA | CAISGLAGDTGELFF | TGTGCCATCAGTGGCCTAGCGGGGGATACCGGGGAGCTGTTTTTT
NA | TRBJ2-5 | TRBV5-4 | few | CASSPPTGQETQYF | TGTGCCAGCAGCCCCCCCACAGGCCAAGAGACCCAGTACTTC
TRBD1 | TRBJ2-1 | TRBV29-1 | few | CSAQGVSYNEQFF | TGCAGCGCTCAGGGGGTCTCCTACAATGAGCAGTTCTTC
TRBD2 | TRBJ2-1 | TRBV29-1 | few | CSVEEGGNEQFF | TGCAGCGTTGAAGAGGGAGGGAATGAGCAGTTCTTC
TRBD2 | TRBJ2-7 | TRBV20-1 | many | CSAREASGVAYEQYF | TGCAGTGCTAGAGAGGCTAGCGGGGTGGCCTACGAGCAGTACTTC
NA | TRBJ2-7 | TRBV29-1 | NA | CSVETGGEQYF | TGCAGCGTTGAGACGGGCGGAGAGCAGTACTTC
TRBD1 | TRBJ2-7 | TRBV24-1 | few | CATSEPGQGITYEQYF | TGTGCCACCAGTGAGCCGGGACAGGGGATAACCTACGAGCAGTACTTC
NA | TRBJ2-7 | TRBV15 | few | CATRAGPAEQYF | TGTGCCACCAGGGCTGGACCCGCCGAGCAGTACTTC
TRBD1 | TRBJ1-5 | TRBV10-3 | many | CAISERQGSNQPQHF | TGTGCCATCAGTGAGCGACAGGGGAGCAATCAGCCCCAGCATTTT
TRBD1 | TRBJ2-3 | TRBV6-1 | NA | CASSGTGRFGDTQYF | TGTGCCAGCAGTGGGACAGGGAGGTTTGGAGATACGCAGTATTTT
NA | TRBJ1-1 | TRBV9 | few | CASSVGGALNTEAFF | TGTGCCAGCAGCGTAGGAGGGGCATTGAACACTGAAGCTTTCTTT
TRBD1 | TRBJ1-1 | TRBV19 | NA | CASSIDRGRTEAFF | TGTGCCAGTAGTATAGACAGGGGGCGGACTGAAGCTTTCTTT
TRBD1 | TRBJ2-1 | TRBV15 | NA | CATSREVWDRDYNEQFF | TGTGCCACCAGCAGAGAAGTTTGGGACAGGGACTACAATGAGCAGTTCTTC
TRBD2 | TRBJ2-3 | TRBV10-3 | few | CAISSPLAGGRDTQYF | TGTGCCATCAGTTCACCACTAGCGGGGGGGAGAGATACGCAGTATTTT
TRBD2 | TRBJ2-3 | TRBV12-3/TRBV12-4 | NA | CASSLPGGGDTQYF | TGTGCCAGCAGTTTACCGGGGGGTGGGGATACGCAGTATTTT
TRBD2 | TRBJ2-2 | TRBV25-1 | NA | CASKDSGRNTGELFF | TGTGCCAGCAAGGATAGCGGGAGAAACACCGGGGAGCTGTTTTTT
TRBD1 | TRBJ2-1 | TRBV7-9 | few | CASSLGQGRHQQFF | TGTGCCAGCAGTCTCGGACAGGGACGGCATCAGCAGTTCTTC
TRBD2 | TRBJ2-1 | TRBV3-1 | NA | CASTHRAGVYNEQFF | TGTGCCAGCACCCACCGGGCGGGGGTGTACAATGAGCAGTTCTTC
NA | TRBJ2-7 | TRBV28 | NA | CASSSGPILGEQYF | TGTGCCAGCAGTTCGGGGCCAATACTGGGCGAGCAGTACTTC
NA | TRBJ1-1 | TRBV7-9 | NA | CASSFRGKDTEAFF | TGTGCCAGCAGCTTTAGGGGCAAGGACACTGAAGCTTTCTTT
NA | TRBJ2-4 | TRBV7-2 | few | CASSPEPGIQYF | TGTGCCAGCAGCCCGGAGCCCGGGATTCAGTACTTC
NA | TRBJ1-3 | TRBV18 | NA | CASSPDLYLGHTIYF | TGTGCCAGCTCACCGGACCTATACCTCGGGCACACCATATATTTT
NA | TRBJ2-1 | TRBV5-6 | NA | CASSLRRRFNEQFF | TGTGCCAGCAGCTTACGGCGCCGCTTCAATGAGCAGTTCTTC
TRBD1 | TRBJ1-6 | TRBV6-5 | NA | CATQRDSNNSPLHF | TGTGCCACCCAAAGGGACAGCAATAATTCACCCCTCCACTTT
NA | TRBJ2-6 | TRBV6-5 | few | CASSYWRDSGANVLTF | TGTGCCAGCAGTTACTGGCGTGACTCTGGGGCCAACGTCCTGACTTTC
TRBD1 | TRBJ1-1 | TRBV5-1 | NA | CASSPTGTGDTEAFF | TGCGCCAGCAGCCCAACCGGGACAGGGGACACTGAAGCTTTCTTT
TRBD1 | TRBJ1-6 | TRBV4-1 | NA | CASSQALKGARSSPLHF | TGCGCCAGCAGCCAGGCGCTCAAGGGGGCGCGAAGTTCACCCCTCCACTTT
NA | TRBJ1-5 | TRBV12-3/TRBV12-4 | few | CASSDRAEQPQHF | TGTGCCAGCAGTGATAGGGCTGAGCAGCCCCAGCATTTT
NA | TRBJ2-5 | TRBV3-1 | NA | CASSQEGTETQYF | TGTGCCAGCAGCCAAGAAGGGACGGAGACCCAGTACTTC
TRBD2 | TRBJ2-3 | TRBV20-1 | NA | CSAGLLAGEGDTQYF | TGCAGTGCTGGCCTCCTAGCGGGGGAAGGGGATACGCAGTATTTT
NA | TRBJ2-5 | TRBV7-8 | few | CASSLSPSGETQYF | TGTGCCAGCAGCTTAAGTCCCTCGGGAGAGACCCAGTACTTC
NA | TRBJ2-7 | TRBV6-1 | many | CASSPTGSYEQYF | TGCGCCAGCAGCCCGACAGGTTCCTACGAGCAGTACTTC
TRBD2 | TRBJ2-2 | TRBV11-1 | NA | CASSLVASGATGELFF | TGTGCCAGCAGCTTAGTGGCTAGCGGGGCCACCGGGGAGCTGTTTTTT
NA | TRBJ2-5 | TRBV4-3 | few | CASSQDLSQETQYF | TGCGCCAGCAGCCAAGATCTCAGTCAAGAGACCCAGTACTTC
NA | TRBJ2-1 | TRBV7-2 | NA | CASSLGNSGLYNEQFF | TGTGCCAGCAGCTTAGGTAATAGCGGACTTTACAATGAGCAGTTCTTC
NA | TRBJ1-6 | TRBV20-1 | NA | CSAQTVNSPLHF | TGCAGTGCCCAGACAGTTAATTCACCCCTCCACTTT
TRBD1 | TRBJ1-2 | TRBV12-3/TRBV12-4 | NA | CASSLTGVGYGYTF | TGTGCCAGCAGCCTGACAGGGGTCGGGTATGGCTACACCTTC
NA | TRBJ1-5 | TRBV6-2/TRBV6-3 | few | CASSQTDNQPQHF | TGTGCCAGCAGCCAGACAGACAATCAGCCCCAGCATTTT
NA | TRBJ1-2 | TRBV9 | NA | CASSVGPDPYGYTF | TGTGCCAGCAGCGTAGGGCCTGACCCCTATGGCTACACCTTC
NA | TRBJ1-2 | TRBV5-6 | NA | CASSSRQNMNYGYTF | TGTGCCAGCAGCAGTAGACAGAACATGAACTATGGCTACACCTTC